These 22 T cell receptor beta chains came from one sample sequenced in a study of blood T cells in healthy people across ages. Next came a second PCR, run for about 6 to 11 cycles, which used a sample-barcoded 5' primer along with a J-beta primer mix. One entry per CDR3 protein, called by TCRdb with MiXCR from the 5' RACE reads. The profile shows over a million distinct CDR3 sequences, 35% to 45% of them singletons. What was sequenced was blood. Receptors were obtained from a woman aged 18-30 years in good health.

The chain uses TRBV25-1 and TRBJ2-7; 9 positions match TRBD1. CDR1 is MGHDK, CDR2 SYGVNS, per germline. V dropped 4 bases and J dropped 3; count of bases not matched to a gene: 7. The CDR3 length is 15 residues. In nucleotides, the CDR3 is TGTGCCAGCAGTGTAGGGGACAGGGCAAGCTACGAGCAGTACTTC. Translation gives CASSVGDRASYEQYF.

The genes are TRBV5-4 and TRBJ1-2; D is unresolved. The length of the CDR3 is 17 residues. Trimming stripped 3 bases from V and 0 bases from J, with 18 bases between. Germline V gene data show CDR1 as SGHNT and CDR2 as YYREEE (reference sequence). The CDR3 loop reads CASSSPGSEETNYGYTF. DNA for the CDR3: TGTGCCAGCAGCTCTCCGGGATCCGAGGAAACTAACTATGGCTACACCTTC.

The V call is TRBV5-1, the J call TRBJ2-3; 7 bases match TRBD2. The CDR3 has 13 amino acids. Germline CDR1 SGHRS, CDR2 YFSETQ. J was trimmed by 8 bases and V by 4 bases; bases with no gene match: 7. The CDR3 DNA sequence: TGCGCCAGCAGCGAGAATTTAGCGGGTACGCAGTATTTT. Amino acids: CASSENLAGTQYF.

This clonotype showed up just once. The chain combines TRBV18 with TRBJ2-3, with D unclear. This CDR3 spans 13 amino acids. Germline V gives CDR1 KGHSH, CDR2 LQKENI. V was shortened by 4 bases and J by 4 bases, with 9 bases between the two germline ends. The CDR3 loop reads CASSRRDADTQYF. The CDR3 bases are TGTGCCAGCTCACGTCGCGACGCAGATACGCAGTATTTT.

In its sample, this clonotype was seen once. The chain has TRBV5-1 and TRBJ2-7; tentatively, D is TRBD1 (6 bases). The CDR3 totals 15 residues. V lost 3 bases and J 0 bases, leaving 13 bases between the germline ends. Germline-derived CDR1 and CDR2 are SGHRS and YFSETQ. The CDR3 DNA reads as TGCGCCAGCAGCTCTCAGGGGTACGGCTCCTACGAGCAGTACTTC. Protein sequence: CASSSQGYGSYEQYF. Full variable domain (rest looked up from reference TRBV5-1 and TRBJ2-7): KAGVTQTPRYLIKTRGQQVTLSCSPISGHRSVSWYQQTPGQGLQFLFEYFSETQRNKGNFPGRFSGRQFSNSRSEMNVSTLELGDSALYLCASSSQGYGSYEQYFGPGTRLTVT.

This clonotype was seen only a few times. This chain links TRBV11-2 with TRBJ2-1, with no clear D. Germline V gene data show CDR1 as SGHAT and CDR2 as FQNNGV. Trimming removed 1 base from V and 8 bases from J, with 6 bases in between. This CDR3 spans 12 amino acids. The CDR3 loop reads CASSLVVDEQFF. CDR3 bases: TGTGCCAGCAGCTTAGTGGTCGATGAGCAGTTCTTC.

The sample holds a few counts of this clonotype. The chain carries TRBV29-1 and TRBJ2-5; 10 nucleotides match TRBD2. Trimming at V came to 7 bases and at J to 7 bases, leaving 6 bases not matched to a gene. CDR1 and CDR2 from the germline V gene are SQVTM and ANQGSEA. The CDR3 has 12 residues. The chain's CDR3 is CSGTSGGTTQYF. The CDR3 nucleotides are TGCAGCGGGACTAGCGGCGGGACGACCCAGTACTTC.

This clonotype has ten or more counts. V gene TRBV27 combines with J gene TRBJ2-1; a weak D match, TRBD1 (5 bases). CDR3 length: 14 amino acids. The germline V gene encodes CDR1 MNHEY and CDR2 SMNVEV (reference sequence). Trimming took off 2 bases at V and 2 bases at J, with 7 bases between the two ends. CDR3 sequence reads: CASSLRGPYNEQFF. CDR3 coding DNA: TGTGCCAGCAGTTTAAGGGGTCCCTACAATGAGCAGTTCTTC.

V and J are TRBV12-3 or TRBV12-4 and TRBJ2-3, with a possible D match to TRBD2 (7 bases). This CDR3 contains 16 residues. The V end lost 10 bases, the J end lost 5 bases, and 25 bases lay between the germline ends. CDR3 amino acids: CAIPDRDTGRLDTQYF. CDR3 nucleotides: TGTGCCATCCCTGACCGGGACACCGGGAGGTTAGATACGCAGTATTTT.

The J gene is TRBJ2-7, the V gene TRBV28; 8 nucleotides line up with TRBD2. The trim removed 4 bases at V and 3 bases at J, leaving 5 bases unmatched. CDR1 is MDHEN, CDR2 SYDVKM, per germline. This CDR3 spans 14 amino acids. DNA for the CDR3: TGTGCCAGCAGTTGGCCGGGGGGGAGCTACGAGCAGTACTTC. Residues: CASSWPGGSYEQYF. Complete variable domain (other parts from reference TRBV28 and TRBJ2-7): DVKVTQSSRYLVKRTGEKVFLECVQDMDHENMFWYRQDPGLGLRLIYFSYDVKMKEKGDIPEGYSVSREKKERFSLILESASTNQTSMYLCASSWPGGSYEQYFGPGTRLTVT.

The chain joins TRBV6-1 to TRBJ1-2; D perhaps matches TRBD1 (5 bases). V was cut by 4 bases and J by 0 bases, with 9 bases left in between. Germline V CDR1 and CDR2: MNHNS, SASEGT. The CDR3 sequence is 14 residues long. CDR3 amino acids: CASSVGTTNYGYTF. Written as DNA, the CDR3 is TGTGCCAGCAGTGTTGGGACCACTAACTATGGCTACACCTTC.

The J gene is TRBJ1-2, the V gene TRBV11-2, with TRBD1 identical over 10 bases. The CDR3 sequence is 15 residues long. The germline V gene has CDR1 SGHAT and CDR2 FQNNGV. J lost 7 bases, V lost 5 bases, and 10 bases had no gene match. The CDR3 coding sequence is TGTGCCAGCAGCCCCTATTCGACAGGGGGCGTTGGCTACACCTTC. Amino acid sequence: CASSPYSTGGVGYTF.

This clonotype was counted many times. The V gene is TRBV6-6, the J gene TRBJ2-1, with TRBD2 as a possible D gene (5 bases). In germline, CDR1 is MNHNY, CDR2 SVGAGI (reference sequence). The CDR3 spans 11 residues. V was cut by 9 bases and J by 6 bases, with 9 bases left in between. The CDR3 loop is CASSGLNEQFF. CDR3 nucleotides: TGTGCCAGTTCCGGACTCAATGAGCAGTTCTTC.

This clonotype was seen more than once but under ten times. The chain couples TRBV5-1 to TRBJ2-4; 8 bases fit TRBD1. The end of the DNA is better explained by TRBJ2-7, so the J call may be wrong. CDR1 and CDR2 from the germline V gene are SGHRS and YFSETQ. The CDR3 sequence is 15 residues long. CDR3 sequence reads: CASSFGTGQFYEQYF. In DNA, the CDR3 is TGCGCCAGCAGCTTTGGGACAGGACAGTTCTACGAGCAGTACTTC.

Of note for this clonotype: Germline is not matched at one junction end, which may reflect a read error. The chain joins TRBV12-3 or TRBV12-4 to TRBJ1-6; 7 bases line up with TRBD1. This CDR3 spans 15 amino acids. CDR3 nucleotide sequence: TGCGCCAGCAGTCCCCGGACAGGAGTCTATTCACCCCTCCACTTT. Protein sequence: CASSPRTGVYSPLHF.

V and J are TRBV12-3 or TRBV12-4 and TRBJ1-5, with 10 bases identical to TRBD1. Trimming took 4 bases from V and 4 from J; bases not matched to a gene: 7. CDR3 length equals 16 residues. CDR3 sequence: CASSSPGQGSNQPQHF. Written as DNA, the CDR3 is TGTGCCAGCAGTTCGCCGGGACAGGGGTCGAATCAGCCCCAGCATTTT.

This sequence joins TRBV6-5 and TRBJ2-1, with D possibly TRBD2 on 5 matching bases. The CDR3 runs 15 residues. From germline, CDR1 is MNHEY and CDR2 SVGAGI. Deletions cut 2 bases from V and 8 bases from J, with 16 bases between. DNA for the CDR3: TGTGCCAGCAGTTACGCGACCCGGGGTTGGCATGAGCAGTTCTTC. The encoded protein is CASSYATRGWHEQFF.

The rearrangement links TRBV27 to TRBJ2-7, with D unclear. V was clipped by 4 bases and J by 3 bases, with 16 bases between them. Germline lookup yields CDR1 MNHEY and CDR2 SMNVEV (reference sequence). The CDR3 is made up of 15 amino acids. CDR3 DNA: TGTGCCAGCAGTTCACCCGGAGAAGGACGCTACGAGCAGTACTTC. Protein: CASSSPGEGRYEQYF.

This chain joins TRBV6-1 and TRBJ2-4, with D perhaps matching TRBD2 (7 bases). V shed 8 bases and J shed 2 bases, with 16 bases lying between them. This CDR3 spans 15 amino acids. CDR1 MNHNS and CDR2 SASEGT come from the germline V gene. The CDR3 DNA sequence: TGTGCCAGCCCCCTAGAGGGGGGGCCCAAAAACATTCAGTACTTC. Protein: CASPLEGGPKNIQYF.

As for this clonotype: At one end, the junction sequence differs from germline, possibly due to a read error. DNA for the CDR3: TGCGCCAGCAGAGCGGGAGAAGCCAAAAGCATTCAGTACTTC. As protein: CASRAGEAKSIQYF. The chain employs TRBV5-1 and TRBJ2-4; 8 bases map to TRBD2. Germline CDR1 reads SGHRS; CDR2 reads YFSETQ. This CDR3 has 14 amino acids.

This clonotype was seen only a few times. The rearrangement joins TRBV4-1 to TRBJ2-2; 9 nucleotides align to TRBD1. This CDR3 spans 17 amino acids. Germline values: CDR1 MGHRA, CDR2 YSYEKL. V was pared by 0 bases and J by 3 bases, with 5 bases of the junction left unmatched. The CDR3, as DNA: TGCGCCAGCAGCCAAGATAGGGACAGGGCGTACACCGGGGAGCTGTTTTTT. The encoded protein is CASSQDRDRAYTGELFF.

The chain is built from TRBV5-1 and TRBJ1-2, with TRBD1 identical over 9 bases. Per the germline V gene, CDR1 is SGHRS and CDR2 is YFSETQ. Trimming removed 0 bases from V and 6 bases from J; junction bases left unmatched: 6. CDR3 length: 15 amino acids. The CDR3 sequence is CASSLEGQGRNGYTF. The CDR3 coding sequence is TGCGCCAGCAGCTTGGAGGGACAGGGTCGGAATGGCTACACCTTC.